The present entry profiles one TCR beta chain with its context. PCR involved 60 Vbeta and 13 Jbeta primers. Sequencing was performed with immunoSEQ multiplex PCR; in TCRdb, only in-frame clones are kept and a portion is missing. The sample carries approximately 120,000 clones, 74% recorded once. This sample was taken from a study of cytomegalovirus exposure and HLA in healthy donors. Overall study: Among a few hundred genotyped donors, approximately 80% fell in the Caucasian-associated ancestry cluster.

V lost 5 bases to trimming and J lost 3 bases; unmatched junction nucleotides: 9. CDR1 SGHTA and CDR2 FQGTGA come from the germline V gene. This CDR3 comprises 16 residues. The genes are TRBV7-3 and TRBJ2-3; 9 positions agree with TRBD1. The sequence was collected from a woman aged 45 to 65 in good health and CMV-seropositive. Material: PBMCs. The CDR3 region is CASSRSTGTGTDTQYF. The CDR3, as DNA: TGTGCCAGCAGCCGATCCACCGGGACAGGGACAGATACGCAGTATTTT.